One and the same sample provided the 22 T cell receptor beta chains below, sequenced in a study of cytomegalovirus exposure and HLA in healthy donors. PCR involved 60 Vbeta and 13 Jbeta primers. Some clones are missing from TCRdb's copy, which holds only in-frame ones; the method was immunoSEQ multiplex PCR. The sample has about 170,000 clones, under 80% seen once; the top ten hold about 2.9%. The specimen sequenced was PBMCs. The receptors were sampled from a female donor in good health and CMV-seronegative.

The CDR3 DNA reads as TGCGCCAGCAGCTTCGGGACAAGTTCTTTCTACGAGCAGTACTTC. This encodes CASSFGTSSFYEQYF. The chain carries TRBV5-1 and TRBJ2-5; TRBD1 might be the D (6 bases). With the DNA end fitting TRBJ2-7 better, the J assignment may be wrong. Germline loops: CDR1 SGHRS, CDR2 YFSETQ. The CDR3 runs to 15 residues.

This chain joins TRBV9 and TRBJ2-2; 7 nucleotides line up with TRBD1. The junction had 1 base not matched to a gene; V was cut back by 2 bases and J by 6 bases. Per the germline V gene, CDR1 is SGDLS and CDR2 is YYNGEE. CDR3 length: 13 amino acids. The CDR3 loop is CASSVTGSGELFF. CDR3 sequence (DNA): TGTGCCAGCAGCGTGACAGGGTCCGGGGAGCTGTTTTTT.

The sample holds one count of this clone. V is TRBV11-2 and J is TRBJ2-2; 11 nucleotides agree with TRBD1. With V trimmed by 5 bases and J by 6 bases, 11 bases remained unmatched. Germline V gene lookup returns CDR1 SGHAT and CDR2 FQNNGV. This CDR3 region has 17 residues. Here the CDR3 DNA reads TGTGCCAGCAGCAACCGGATGGGGGACAGGGGGGCCGGGGAGCTGTTTTTT. Translating gives CASSNRMGDRGAGELFF.

The V gene is TRBV19, the J gene TRBJ2-1; 10 bases line up with TRBD1. Germline V gene lookup returns CDR1 LNHDA and CDR2 SQIVND (reference sequence). The CDR3 is 16 amino acids. Losses at the gene ends were 1 base for V and 9 bases for J; bases not matched to a gene: 9. The CDR3 sequence is CASSIVGTGVRGEQFF. The CDR3 DNA reads as TGTGCCAGTAGTATAGTAGGGACAGGGGTGAGGGGTGAGCAGTTCTTC.

The chain is built from TRBV6-5 and TRBJ2-2; 11 positions match TRBD2. Germline CDR1 MNHEY, CDR2 SVGAGI. CDR3 length: 15 residues. Trimming removed 6 bases from V and 6 bases from J; junction bases left unmatched: 6. CDR3 DNA sequence: TGTGCCAGCAGATCCCGACTAGCGGGGTCCGGGGAGCTGTTTTTT. Encoded protein: CASRSRLAGSGELFF.

The chain employs TRBV30 and TRBJ2-3, with 7 bases lining up with TRBD1. This CDR3 has 15 residues. Trimming cost V 1 base and J 0 bases; bases outside gene matches: 4. Germline CDR1 is GTSNPN and CDR2 is SVGIG (reference sequence). CDR3 protein: CAWSEQGLSTDTQYF. For the CDR3, the DNA is TGTGCCTGGAGTGAACAGGGGCTTAGCACAGATACGCAGTATTTT.

This chain links TRBV5-4 with TRBJ1-2, with 7 bases matching TRBD1. The germline CDR1 and CDR2 sequences are SGHNT and YYREEE (reference sequence). J was trimmed by 2 bases and V by 4 bases; bases with no gene match: 5. This CDR3 has 14 amino acids. The CDR3: CASSPTQGNYGYTF. DNA of the CDR3: TGTGCCAGCAGCCCTACACAGGGGAACTATGGCTACACCTTC.

In this sample, this clone turned up a few times. The chain uses TRBV28 and TRBJ1-2; D gene unclear. Trimming took off 2 bases at V and 5 bases at J, with 6 bases between the two ends. This CDR3 is 12 amino acids long. Germline V CDR1 and CDR2: MDHEN, SYDVKM. CDR3 in amino acids: CASSLTSYGYTF. The CDR3 DNA reads as TGTGCCAGCAGTTTAACCAGTTATGGCTACACCTTC.

The V and J genes are TRBV7-6 and TRBJ1-1, with D possibly being TRBD1 (5 bases). The germline V gene has CDR1 SGHVS and CDR2 FNYEAQ. V was pared by 2 bases and J by 5 bases, with 9 bases between. This CDR3 comprises 13 residues. The CDR3 coding sequence is TGTGCCAGCAGCTTACAGGGAGGGACTGAAGCTTTCTTT. This gives the protein CASSLQGGTEAFF.

This clone has a handful of counts. The rearrangement links TRBV6-6 to TRBJ2-2; D is unresolved. V gave up 2 bases and J gave up 1 base, with 11 bases separating them. The CDR3 covers 16 residues. CDR1 is MNHNY, CDR2 SVGAGI, per germline (reference sequence). The CDR3 bases are TGTGCCAGCAGTTACACCCAGACAAGGAACACCGGGGAGCTGTTTTTT. Its protein product is CASSYTQTRNTGELFF.

The sample holds one count of this clone. Other DNA sequences in the sample encode the same CDR3. The chain couples TRBV5-1 to TRBJ1-1; 8 nucleotides line up with TRBD1. CDR3 length: 12 amino acids. Germline loops: CDR1 SGHRS, CDR2 YFSETQ. J was trimmed by 6 bases and V by 5 bases; bases with no gene match: 3. The DNA for the CDR3 is TGCGCCAGCAGGAAGGACAGGGCTGAAGCTTTCTTT. Amino acid sequence: CASRKDRAEAFF.

This clone was detected once. This chain uses TRBV28 with TRBJ1-2; TRBD1 matches 9 bases. The J segment lost 4 bases and the V segment lost 2 bases, leaving 5 bases of the junction unmatched. Germline V gives CDR1 MDHEN, CDR2 SYDVKM. The CDR3 loop spans 15 amino acids. DNA of the CDR3: TGTGCCAGCAGTTTAGGGGGACAGGGAGGCTATGGCTACACCTTC. It is translated as CASSLGGQGGYGYTF.

J is TRBJ1-1 and V is TRBV5-1, with 10 bases identical to TRBD1. In germline, CDR1 is SGHRS, CDR2 YFSETQ. V was pared by 4 bases and J by 4 bases, with 4 bases of the junction left unmatched. This CDR3 is 14 amino acids long. The CDR3 DNA follows: TGCGCCAGCAGCGGACAGGGGGGAGCCACTGAAGCTTTCTTT. It encodes CASSGQGGATEAFF.

The chain links TRBV11-3 to TRBJ2-3, with D perhaps TRBD2 (6 bases). The CDR3 runs to 14 residues. V lost 5 bases, J lost 2 bases, and 11 bases lay in between. Germline V gene lookup returns CDR1 SGHNT and CDR2 YENEEA. The CDR3 protein is CASSAGLFTDTQYF. The CDR3 region has the DNA TGTGCCAGCAGCGCGGGACTGTTCACAGATACGCAGTATTTT.

The chain carries TRBV4-1 and TRBJ1-1, with D possibly being TRBD1 (5 bases). The germline CDR1 and CDR2 sequences are MGHRA and YSYEKL. V lost 3 bases, J lost 3 bases, and 8 bases lay in between. This CDR3 is 13 amino acids long. This chain's CDR3 is CASSQKGDTEAFF. CDR3 DNA: TGCGCCAGCAGCCAGAAAGGGGACACTGAAGCTTTCTTT.

The chain recombines TRBV6-6 with TRBJ2-7; the match to TRBD2 covers 11 bases. Germline CDR1 and CDR2: MNHNY and SVGAGI (reference sequence). This CDR3 has 15 amino acids. V lost 3 bases, J lost 4 bases, and 5 bases stayed unmatched. The CDR3 nucleotides are TGTGCCAGCAGTTATCCCGGGACTAGCGGATACGAGCAGTACTTC. Translating it yields CASSYPGTSGYEQYF.

J is TRBJ2-7 and V is TRBV19, with D tentatively TRBD1 (6 bases). Germline CDR1 and CDR2: LNHDA and SQIVND (reference sequence). This CDR3 contains 14 residues. Trimming left V 4 bases short and J 0 bases short, with 10 bases between. CDR3 coding DNA: TGTGCCAGTAGTAGTGGACAGAGCTCCTACGAGCAGTACTTC. Amino acid sequence: CASSSGQSSYEQYF. Filled out from reference TRBV19 and TRBJ2-7, the complete variable domain reads DGGITQSPKYLFRKEGQNVTLSCEQNLNHDAMYWYRQDPGQGLRLIYYSQIVNDFQKGDIAEGYSVSREKKESFPLTVTSAQKNPTAFYLCASSSGQSSYEQYFGPGTRLTVT.

The chain recombines TRBV30 with TRBJ2-7; 9 bases map to TRBD2. Per germline, CDR1 GTSNPN and CDR2 SVGIG (reference sequence). The CDR3 is 16 residues long. After removal of 1 base from V and 5 bases from J, the junction contained 12 bases not matched to a gene. In DNA form, the CDR3 reads TGTGCCTGGAGTGCCCATGGGCGGGGGGGCCTGGACGAGCAGTACTTC. Residues: CAWSAHGRGGLDEQYF.

The J gene is TRBJ2-1, the V gene TRBV2; a possible D gene is TRBD2 (6 bases). This CDR3 has 15 residues. Germline V lookup: CDR1 SNHLY, CDR2 FYNNEI. The ends were cut back, 5 bases at V and 6 bases at J, with 17 bases in the middle. The CDR3 DNA is TGTGCCAGCAGTTTATTCCCGGGACTTGCCAATGAGCAGTTCTTC. Its protein product is CASSLFPGLANEQFF.

V usage is TRBV7-8 and J usage is TRBJ2-3; TRBD1 aligns across 8 bases. With V trimmed by 1 base and J by 4 bases, 4 bases remained unmatched. Per the germline V gene, CDR1 is SGHVS and CDR2 is FQNEAQ. The CDR3 runs 15 residues. The CDR3 sequence: CASSLVDRAPDTQYF. The CDR3 nucleotides are TGTGCCAGCAGCTTAGTGGACAGGGCCCCAGATACGCAGTATTTT.

The chain couples TRBV4-1 to TRBJ2-3; TRBD1 aligns across 9 bases. This CDR3 comprises 17 residues. Trimming cost V 4 bases and J 1 base; bases outside gene matches: 9. CDR1 and CDR2 (germline): MGHRA, YSYEKL. The CDR3 DNA follows: TGCGCCAGCAGCCTACAGGACAGGGGCGAGGGCACAGATACGCAGTATTTT. It specifies CASSLQDRGEGTDTQYF.

The chain links TRBV7-2 to TRBJ1-6; D call uncertain. CDR3 size: 13 residues. The germline CDR1 and CDR2 sequences are SGHTA and FQGNSA. V gave up 2 bases and J gave up 6 bases, with 5 bases separating them. The CDR3 is CASSLSGNSPLHF. The CDR3, as DNA: TGTGCCAGCAGCTTATCGGGTAATTCACCCCTCCACTTT. Full variable domain (rest looked up from reference TRBV7-2 and TRBJ1-6): GAGVSQSPSNKVTEKGKDVELRCDPISGHTALYWYRQSLGQGLEFLIYFQGNSAPDKSGLPSDRFSAERTGGSVSTLTIQRTQQEDSAVYLCASSLSGNSPLHFGNGTRLTVT.